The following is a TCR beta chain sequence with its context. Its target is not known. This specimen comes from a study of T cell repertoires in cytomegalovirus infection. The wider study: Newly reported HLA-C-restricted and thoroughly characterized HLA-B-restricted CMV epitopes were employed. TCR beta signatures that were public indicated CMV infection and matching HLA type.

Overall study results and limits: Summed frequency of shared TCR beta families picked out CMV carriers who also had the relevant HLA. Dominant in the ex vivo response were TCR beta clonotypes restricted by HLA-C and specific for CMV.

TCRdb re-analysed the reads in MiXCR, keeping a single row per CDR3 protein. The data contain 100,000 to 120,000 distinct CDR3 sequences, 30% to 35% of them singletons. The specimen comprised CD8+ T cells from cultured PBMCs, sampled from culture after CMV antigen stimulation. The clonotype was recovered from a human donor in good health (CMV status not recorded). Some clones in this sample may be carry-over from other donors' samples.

In DNA, the CDR3 is TGTGCCAGCAGTAGACCCCGAACGGACTCTGGAAACACCATATATTTT. It yields the protein CASSRPRTDSGNTIYF. This chain uses TRBV2 with TRBJ1-3, with no clear D. Germline CDR1 SNHLY, CDR2 FYNNEI. V was cut by 5 bases and J by 0 bases, with 14 bases left in between. The CDR3 runs 16 residues.